The clone carrying this TCR beta chain occurred many times. These data belong to a study of low-dose radiotherapy and immunotherapy resistance in tumors. Study context: Every six weeks patients received intravenous ipilimumab 1 mg/kg, and every two weeks they received intravenous nivolumab 240 mg. Intravenous cyclophosphamide 200 mg/m2 was given every two weeks, one day before radiation and immunotherapy.

Germline CDR1 and CDR2: LNHDA and SQIVND (reference sequence). This CDR3 comprises 11 residues. V lost 7 bases and J lost 6, with 10 bases in between. Both TCRalpha and TCRbeta chains were reverse transcribed with V-gene-specific primers. A constant-region primer paired with the V-primer adapter amplified TCRs over around 18 PCR cycles. In vitro transcription amplified isolated mRNA. TCRdb redid the calling of the reads with MiXCR, one entry per CDR3 protein. The repertoire includes about 97,000 distinct CDR3 sequences, under 25% of them detected once, and roughly 3.9% sits in the top ten. Indicated time point: after trial treatment. Treatment defined: LDRT plus nivolumab, ipilimumab, low-dose cyclophosphamide and aspirin (RACIN trial).

The J gene is TRBJ2-7, the V gene TRBV19, with a weak D call TRBD2 (6 bases). This clonotype originated in a male donor with prostate cancer. Here the sequenced sample was PBMCs, taken after low-dose radiotherapy plus immunotherapy. The CDR3 loop reads CASTAGGEQYF. The DNA of the CDR3 is TGTGCCAGTACTGCCGGGGGCGAGCAGTACTTC.